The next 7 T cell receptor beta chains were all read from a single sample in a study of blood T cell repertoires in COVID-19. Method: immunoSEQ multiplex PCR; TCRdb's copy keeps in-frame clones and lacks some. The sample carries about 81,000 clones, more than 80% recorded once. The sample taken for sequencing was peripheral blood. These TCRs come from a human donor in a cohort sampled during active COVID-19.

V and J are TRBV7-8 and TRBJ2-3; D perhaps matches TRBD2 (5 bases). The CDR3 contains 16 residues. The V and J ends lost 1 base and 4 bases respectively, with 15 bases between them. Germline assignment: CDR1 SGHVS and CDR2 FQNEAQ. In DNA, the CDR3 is TGTGCCAGCAGCTTAGTGACTCTACTAGGGCCAGATACGCAGTATTTT. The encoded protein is CASSLVTLLGPDTQYF.

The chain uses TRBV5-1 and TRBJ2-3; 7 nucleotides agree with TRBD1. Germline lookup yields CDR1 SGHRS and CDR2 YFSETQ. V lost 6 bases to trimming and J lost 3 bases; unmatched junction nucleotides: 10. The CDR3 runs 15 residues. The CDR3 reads CASTTTGLSTDTQYF. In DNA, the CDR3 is TGCGCCAGCACCACGACAGGGTTGTCTACAGATACGCAGTATTTT.

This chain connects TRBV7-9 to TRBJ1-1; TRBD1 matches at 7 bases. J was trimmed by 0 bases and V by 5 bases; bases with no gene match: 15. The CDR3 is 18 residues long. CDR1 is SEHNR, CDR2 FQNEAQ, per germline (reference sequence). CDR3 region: CASSAVRDSYFMNTEAFF. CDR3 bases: TGTGCCAGCAGCGCCGTACGGGACAGTTACTTCATGAACACTGAAGCTTTCTTT. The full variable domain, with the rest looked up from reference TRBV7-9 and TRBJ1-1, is DTGVSQNPRHKITKRGQNVTFRCDPISEHNRLYWYRQTLGQGPEFLTYFQNEAQLEKSRLLSDRFSAERPKGSFSTLEIQRTEQGDSAMYLCASSAVRDSYFMNTEAFFGQGTRLTVV.

The CDR3 is CAWRGGEAFF. The CDR3 nucleotides read TGTGCCTGGAGGGGAGGGGAAGCTTTCTTT. The chain employs TRBV30 and TRBJ1-1, with D uncertain. Trimming stripped 3 bases from V and 8 bases from J, with 7 bases between. CDR3 length equals 10 residues. Germline V gene lookup returns CDR1 GTSNPN and CDR2 SVGIG (reference sequence).

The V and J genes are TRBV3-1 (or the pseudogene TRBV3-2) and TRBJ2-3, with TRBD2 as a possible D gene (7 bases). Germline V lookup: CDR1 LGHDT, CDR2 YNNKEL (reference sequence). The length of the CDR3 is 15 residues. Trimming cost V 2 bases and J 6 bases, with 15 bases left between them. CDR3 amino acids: CASSQFLAGADTQYF. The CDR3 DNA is TGTGCCAGCAGCCAATTCCTGGCGGGGGCGGATACGCAGTATTTT.

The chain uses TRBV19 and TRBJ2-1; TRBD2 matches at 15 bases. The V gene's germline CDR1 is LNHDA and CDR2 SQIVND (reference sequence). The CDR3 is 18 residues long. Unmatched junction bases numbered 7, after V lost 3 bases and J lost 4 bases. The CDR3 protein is CASSIGLAGGLRYNEQFF. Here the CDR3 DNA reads TGTGCCAGTAGTATCGGACTAGCGGGGGGGCTGCGGTACAATGAGCAGTTCTTC.

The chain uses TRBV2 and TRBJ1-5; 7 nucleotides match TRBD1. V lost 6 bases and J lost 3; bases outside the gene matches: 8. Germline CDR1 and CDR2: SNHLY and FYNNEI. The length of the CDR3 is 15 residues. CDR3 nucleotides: TGTGCCAGCAGGATGACAGGGTTATTCAATCAGCCCCAGCATTTT. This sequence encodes CASRMTGLFNQPQHF.